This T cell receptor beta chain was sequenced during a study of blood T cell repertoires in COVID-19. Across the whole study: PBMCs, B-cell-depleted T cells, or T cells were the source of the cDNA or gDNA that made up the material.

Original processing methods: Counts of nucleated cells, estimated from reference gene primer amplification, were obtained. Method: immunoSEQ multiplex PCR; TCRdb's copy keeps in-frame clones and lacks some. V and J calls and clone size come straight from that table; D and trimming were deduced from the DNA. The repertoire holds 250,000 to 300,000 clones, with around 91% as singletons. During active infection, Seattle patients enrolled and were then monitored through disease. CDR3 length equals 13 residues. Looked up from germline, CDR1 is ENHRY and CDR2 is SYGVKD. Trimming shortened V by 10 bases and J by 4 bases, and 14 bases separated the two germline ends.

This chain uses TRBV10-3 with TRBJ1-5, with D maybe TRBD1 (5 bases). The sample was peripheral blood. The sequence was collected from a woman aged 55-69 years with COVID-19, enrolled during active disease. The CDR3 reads CATGLGGNQPQHF. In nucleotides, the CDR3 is TGTGCCACCGGATTGGGGGGTAATCAGCCCCAGCATTTT.